The clone carrying this T cell receptor (beta chain) was seen only a few times. Its antigen remains unknown. Isolated RNA was reverse transcribed in full, so expressed TCRB transcripts were sequenced. Sequenced by immunoSEQ multiplex PCR; TCRdb stores in-frame clones only, minus some. The sample comprises roughly 700,000 clones, 10% to 15% of which are singletons, and 0.022% rests with the top ten. This entry comes from a study of beta chain features in type 1 diabetes. Study-wide results and caveats: Across all four CD4+ subsets, people with type 1 diabetes showed modestly shorter TCRB CDR3s. A greater similarity of naive, central memory and Treg TCRB repertoires was seen among patients than among healthy donors.

Germline assignment: CDR1 SGDLS and CDR2 YYNGEE. The V end was cut by 2 bases, the J end by 0 bases, with 0 bases between. This CDR3 comprises 12 residues. Sequencing was done on a sample of naive CD4+ T cells from blood. The V call is TRBV9, the J call TRBJ2-1; no definite D call. The receptor was derived from a man between 18 and 35 years old with type 1 diabetes. This CDR3 is CASSVSYNEQFF. The CDR3 region has the DNA TGTGCCAGCAGCGTCTCCTACAATGAGCAGTTCTTC.